The T cell receptor beta chain under discussion was sequenced for a study of cytomegalovirus exposure and HLA in healthy donors. 60 Vbeta and 13 Jbeta primers were used in PCR. Repertoires were generated with immunoSEQ multiplex PCR, while TCRdb's copy carries only in-frame clones and drops some. The sample has 130,000 to 150,000 clones; around three quarters are singletons. This CDR3 comprises 13 residues. V was pared by 6 bases and J by 7 bases, with 5 bases of the junction left unmatched. A remark on this clone: Its antigen is not known.

Broader study findings: Sequencing likely generated an artifact that appeared as a cluster of highly shared sequence variants.

This clonotype was obtained from a woman aged 18-29 years in good health and CMV-seropositive. The chain employs TRBV23-1 and TRBJ1-2, with 10 bases matching TRBD1. TRBV23-1 is recorded as an ORF, its role being uncertain. The specimen was PBMCs. As DNA, the CDR3 is TGCGCCAGCAGGCCGACAGGGGGCGGTGGCTACACCTTC. It is translated as CASRPTGGGGYTF.